The T cell receptor (beta chain) described here comes from a study of control samples from healthy donors and cancer patients. V was clipped by 4 bases and J by 0 bases; unmatched bases: 6. This CDR3 spans 17 amino acids. Germline V CDR1 and CDR2: MDHEN, SYDVKM. Some clones are missing from TCRdb's copy, which holds only in-frame ones; the method was immunoSEQ multiplex PCR. This sample yields hundreds of thousands of clones, of which more than 80% are seen a single time; around 6.8% belongs to the top ten. Input material: PBMCs. The TCR comes from a man aged 40-50 years with head and neck cancer. The gene calls are TRBV28 and TRBJ2-6; the match to TRBD1 covers 7 bases. The CDR3 DNA follows: TGTGCCAGCAGTTGGAGAGACAGGGCCTCTGGGGCCAACGTCCTGACTTTC. Translation gives CASSWRDRASGANVLTF.